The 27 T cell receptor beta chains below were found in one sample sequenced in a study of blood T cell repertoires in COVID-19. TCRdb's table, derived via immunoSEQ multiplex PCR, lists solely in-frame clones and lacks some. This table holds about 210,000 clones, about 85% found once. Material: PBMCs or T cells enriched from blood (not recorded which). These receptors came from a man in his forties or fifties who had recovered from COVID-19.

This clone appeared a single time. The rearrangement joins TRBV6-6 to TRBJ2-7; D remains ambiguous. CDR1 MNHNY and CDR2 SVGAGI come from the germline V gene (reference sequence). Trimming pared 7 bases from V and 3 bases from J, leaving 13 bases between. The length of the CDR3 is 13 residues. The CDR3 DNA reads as TGTGCCAGCAAGACCAGCGACGGCTACGAGCAGTACTTC. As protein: CASKTSDGYEQYF.

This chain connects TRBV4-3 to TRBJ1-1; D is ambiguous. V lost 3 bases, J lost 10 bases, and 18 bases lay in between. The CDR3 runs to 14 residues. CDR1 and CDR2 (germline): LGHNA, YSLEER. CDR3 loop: CASSQAGSFVGAFF. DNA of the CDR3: TGCGCCAGCAGCCAGGCCGGGAGTTTCGTAGGAGCTTTCTTT.

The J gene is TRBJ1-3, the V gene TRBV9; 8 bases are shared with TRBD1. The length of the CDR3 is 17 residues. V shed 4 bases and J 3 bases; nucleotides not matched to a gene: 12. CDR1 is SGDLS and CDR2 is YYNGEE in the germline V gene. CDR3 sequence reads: CASSPLGSGGYGNTIYF. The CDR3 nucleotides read TGTGCCAGCAGCCCCCTCGGGTCAGGGGGCTATGGAAACACCATATATTTT. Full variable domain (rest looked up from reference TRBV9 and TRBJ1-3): DSGVTQTPKHLITATGQRVTLRCSPRSGDLSVYWYQQSLDQGLQFLIQYYNGEERAKGNILERFSAQQFPDLHSELNLSSLELGDSALYFCASSPLGSGGYGNTIYFGEGSWLTVV.

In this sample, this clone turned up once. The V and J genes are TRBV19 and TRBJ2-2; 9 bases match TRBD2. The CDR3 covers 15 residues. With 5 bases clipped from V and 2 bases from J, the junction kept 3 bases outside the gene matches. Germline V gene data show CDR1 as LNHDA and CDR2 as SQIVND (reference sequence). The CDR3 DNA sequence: TGTGCCAGTAGTCGTCTAGCGGGAAACACCGGGGAGCTGTTTTTT. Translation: CASSRLAGNTGELFF.

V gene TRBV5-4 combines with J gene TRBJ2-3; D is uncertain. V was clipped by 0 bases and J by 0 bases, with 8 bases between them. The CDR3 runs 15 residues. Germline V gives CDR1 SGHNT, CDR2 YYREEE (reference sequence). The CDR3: CASSLEASSTDTQYF. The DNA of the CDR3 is TGTGCCAGCAGCTTGGAAGCGTCTAGCACAGATACGCAGTATTTT.

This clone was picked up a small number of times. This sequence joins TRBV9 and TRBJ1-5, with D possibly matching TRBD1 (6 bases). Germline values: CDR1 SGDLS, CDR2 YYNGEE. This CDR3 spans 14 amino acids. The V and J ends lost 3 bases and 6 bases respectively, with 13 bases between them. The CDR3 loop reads CASSASLQGQPQHF. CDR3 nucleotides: TGTGCCAGCAGCGCCTCCTTACAGGGTCAGCCCCAGCATTTT.

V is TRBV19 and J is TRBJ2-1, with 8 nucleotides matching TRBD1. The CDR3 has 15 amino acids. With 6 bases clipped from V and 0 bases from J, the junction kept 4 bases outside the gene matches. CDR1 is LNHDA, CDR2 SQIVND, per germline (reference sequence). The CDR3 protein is CASRLQGDSYNEQFF. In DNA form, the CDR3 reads TGTGCCAGTAGACTACAGGGGGACTCCTACAATGAGCAGTTCTTC.

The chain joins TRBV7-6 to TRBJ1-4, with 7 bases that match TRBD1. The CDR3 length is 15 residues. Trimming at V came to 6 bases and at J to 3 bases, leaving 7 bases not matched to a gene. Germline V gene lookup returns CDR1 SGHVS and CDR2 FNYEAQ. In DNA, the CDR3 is TGTGCCAGCAGTTACACAGGGGCAGCTAATGAAAAACTGTTTTTT. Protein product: CASSYTGAANEKLFF.

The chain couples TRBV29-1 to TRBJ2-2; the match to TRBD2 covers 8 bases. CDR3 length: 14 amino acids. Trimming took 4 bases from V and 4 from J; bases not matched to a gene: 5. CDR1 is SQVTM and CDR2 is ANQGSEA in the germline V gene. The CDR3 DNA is TGCAGCGTTGGTCTAGCGGGTACCACCGGGGAGCTGTTTTTT. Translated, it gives CSVGLAGTTGELFF.

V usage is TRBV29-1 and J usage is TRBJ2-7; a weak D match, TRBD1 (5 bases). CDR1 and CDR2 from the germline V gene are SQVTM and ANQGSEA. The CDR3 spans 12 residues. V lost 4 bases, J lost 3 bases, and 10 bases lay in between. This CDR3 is CSVGVDIYEQYF. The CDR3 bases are TGCAGCGTTGGTGTGGACATCTACGAGCAGTACTTC.

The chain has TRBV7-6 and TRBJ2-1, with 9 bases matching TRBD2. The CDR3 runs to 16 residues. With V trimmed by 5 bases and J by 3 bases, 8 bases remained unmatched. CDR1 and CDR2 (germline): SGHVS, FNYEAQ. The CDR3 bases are TGTGCCAGCAGCGTGGAAGCGGGAGGAAACTACAATGAGCAGTTCTTC. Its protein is CASSVEAGGNYNEQFF.

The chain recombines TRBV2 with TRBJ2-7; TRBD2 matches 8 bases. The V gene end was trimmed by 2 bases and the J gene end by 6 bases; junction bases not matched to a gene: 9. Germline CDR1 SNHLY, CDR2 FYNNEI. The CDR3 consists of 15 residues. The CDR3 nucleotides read TGTGCCAGCAGTGAATTGAGCGGGAGTGGTTCCGAGCAGTACTTC. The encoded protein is CASSELSGSGSEQYF.

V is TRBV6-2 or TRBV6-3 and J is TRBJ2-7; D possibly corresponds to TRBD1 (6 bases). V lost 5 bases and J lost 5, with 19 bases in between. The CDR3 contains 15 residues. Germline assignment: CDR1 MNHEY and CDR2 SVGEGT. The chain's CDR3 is CASSDRAPAGDEQYF. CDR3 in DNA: TGTGCCAGCAGTGACCGGGCCCCGGCAGGGGACGAGCAGTACTTC.

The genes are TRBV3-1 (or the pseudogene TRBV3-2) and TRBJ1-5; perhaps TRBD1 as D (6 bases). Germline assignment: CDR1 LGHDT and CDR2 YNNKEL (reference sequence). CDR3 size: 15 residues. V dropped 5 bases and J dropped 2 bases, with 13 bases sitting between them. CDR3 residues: CASSAPGDGNQPQHF. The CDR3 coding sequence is TGTGCCAGCAGCGCCCCAGGGGACGGCAATCAGCCCCAGCATTTT.

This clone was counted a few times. CDR3 nucleotide sequence: TGTGCCAGCAGCTTAAGGGGAGTTCGGGGGGCCTACGAGCAGTACTTC. Translated, it gives CASSLRGVRGAYEQYF. The rearrangement links TRBV11-2 to TRBJ2-7, with 7 bases that match TRBD2. V lost 2 bases, J lost 2 bases, and 9 bases stayed unmatched. Germline V gene data show CDR1 as SGHAT and CDR2 as FQNNGV. This CDR3 region has 16 residues.

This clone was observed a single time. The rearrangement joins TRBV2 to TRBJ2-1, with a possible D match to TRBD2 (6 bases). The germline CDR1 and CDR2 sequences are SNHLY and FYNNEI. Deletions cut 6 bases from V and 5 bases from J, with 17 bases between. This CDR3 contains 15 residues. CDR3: CASRGREPSDNEQFF. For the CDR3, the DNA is TGTGCCAGCAGGGGCCGGGAGCCATCGGACAATGAGCAGTTCTTC.

The CDR3 DNA is TGTGCCAGCAGTTACTCCAGCGGAGATTACAATGAGCAGTTCTTC. Its translation: CASSYSSGDYNEQFF. The rearrangement uses TRBV6-6 and TRBJ2-1, with D maybe TRBD2 (5 bases). This CDR3 has 15 residues. With 0 bases removed from V and 4 bases from J, the gap between germline ends came to 10 bases. CDR1 is MNHNY and CDR2 is SVGAGI in the germline V gene (reference sequence).

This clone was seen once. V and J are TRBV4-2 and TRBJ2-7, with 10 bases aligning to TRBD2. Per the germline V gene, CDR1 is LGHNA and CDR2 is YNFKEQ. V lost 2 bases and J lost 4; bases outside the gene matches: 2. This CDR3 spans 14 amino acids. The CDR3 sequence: CASSQLAGEYEQYF. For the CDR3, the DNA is TGTGCCAGCAGCCAACTAGCGGGAGAGTACGAGCAGTACTTC.

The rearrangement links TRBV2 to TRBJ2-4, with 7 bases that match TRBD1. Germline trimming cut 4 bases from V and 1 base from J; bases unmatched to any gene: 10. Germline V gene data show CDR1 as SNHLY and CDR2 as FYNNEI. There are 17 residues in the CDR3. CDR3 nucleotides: TGTGCCAGCAGTGCAAACAGGGGAGTGTATGCCAAAAACATTCAGTACTTC. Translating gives CASSANRGVYAKNIQYF.

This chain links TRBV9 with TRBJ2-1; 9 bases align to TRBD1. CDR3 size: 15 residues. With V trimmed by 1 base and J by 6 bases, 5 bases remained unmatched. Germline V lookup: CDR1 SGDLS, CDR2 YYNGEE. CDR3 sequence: CASSVLRTGANEQFF. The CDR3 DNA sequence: TGTGCCAGCAGCGTATTACGGACAGGGGCCAATGAGCAGTTCTTC.

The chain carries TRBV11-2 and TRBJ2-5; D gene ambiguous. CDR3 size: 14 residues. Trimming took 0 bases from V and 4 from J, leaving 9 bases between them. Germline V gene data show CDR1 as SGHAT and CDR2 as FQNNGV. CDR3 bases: TGTGCCAGCAGCTTAGATCCTGCCGGAGAGACCCAGTACTTC. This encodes CASSLDPAGETQYF.

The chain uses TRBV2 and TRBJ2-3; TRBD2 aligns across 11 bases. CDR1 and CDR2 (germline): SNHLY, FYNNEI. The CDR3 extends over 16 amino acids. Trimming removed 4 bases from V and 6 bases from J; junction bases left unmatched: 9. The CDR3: CASSGIGSGRADTQYF. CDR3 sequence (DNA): TGTGCCAGCAGTGGGATAGGTAGCGGGAGGGCGGATACGCAGTATTTT.

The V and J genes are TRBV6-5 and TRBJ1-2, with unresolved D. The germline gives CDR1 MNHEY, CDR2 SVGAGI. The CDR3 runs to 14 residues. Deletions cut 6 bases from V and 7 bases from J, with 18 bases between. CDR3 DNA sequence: TGTGCCAGCAGGGCGAGTCCCAGGATCTCTGGCTACACCTTC. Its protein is CASRASPRISGYTF.

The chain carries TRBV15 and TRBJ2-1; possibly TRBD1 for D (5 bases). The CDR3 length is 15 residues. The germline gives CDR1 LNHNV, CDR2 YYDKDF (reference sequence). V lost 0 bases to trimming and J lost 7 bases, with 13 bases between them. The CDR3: CATSRDRQGSNEQFF. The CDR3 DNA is TGTGCCACCAGCAGAGATCGGCAGGGTAGTAATGAGCAGTTCTTC.

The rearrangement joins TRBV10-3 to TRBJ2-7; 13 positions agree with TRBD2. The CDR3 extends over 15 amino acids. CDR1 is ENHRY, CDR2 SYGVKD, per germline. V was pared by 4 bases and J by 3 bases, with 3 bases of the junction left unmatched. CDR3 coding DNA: TGTGCCATCAGTGGGGGACTAGCGGGACTCTACGAGCAGTACTTC. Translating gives CAISGGLAGLYEQYF.

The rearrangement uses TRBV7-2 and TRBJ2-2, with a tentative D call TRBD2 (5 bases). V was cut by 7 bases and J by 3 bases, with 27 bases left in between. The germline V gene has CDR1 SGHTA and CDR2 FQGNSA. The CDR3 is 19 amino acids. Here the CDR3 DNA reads TGTGCCAGCACTTACTCAATCCCGGAGGATCTCTCCGACACCGGGGAGCTGTTTTTT. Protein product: CASTYSIPEDLSDTGELFF.

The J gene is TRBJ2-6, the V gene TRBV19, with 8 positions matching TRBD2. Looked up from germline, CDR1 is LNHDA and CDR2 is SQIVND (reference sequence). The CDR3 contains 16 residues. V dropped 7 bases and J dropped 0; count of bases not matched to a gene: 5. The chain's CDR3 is CASKAGGSSGANVLTF. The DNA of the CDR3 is TGTGCCAGTAAGGCGGGAGGTAGCTCTGGGGCCAACGTCCTGACTTTC.